These T cell receptor beta chains were read from a single sample in a study of T-cell reconstitution after alpha-beta-depleted transplantation in children. Via MiXCR, TCRdb re-called the PCR reads, giving one row per CDR3 protein. The sample carries 300,000 to 350,000 distinct CDR3 sequences, roughly 25% recorded once. The sequenced sample was PBMCs, mostly from graft donor cells, obtained 180 days after TCRalphabeta/CD19-depleted stem cell transplant. These receptors were obtained from a male patient younger than 18 who had a stem cell transplant for acute lymphoblastic leukemia, so the T cells may come from the graft donor. CDR3s include the opening cysteine and the closing phenylalanine or tryptophan. The order of the fields is J gene, D gene, clone size, V gene, CDR3 protein, CDR3 DNA. The D gene is left open where the match is weak. Rows may omit the clone size; those that give it use once, few, many or a size class.

j_call: TRBJ2-4; d_call: NA; clone_size: NA; v_call: TRBV3-1; cdr3_aa: CASSHQGLAKNIQYF; cdr3_nt: TGTGCCAGCAGCCATCAGGGGTTAGCCAAAAACATTCAGTACTTC
j_call: TRBJ2-7; d_call: TRBD2; clone_size: NA; v_call: TRBV9; cdr3_aa: CASSVDGTTLYEQYF; cdr3_nt: TGTGCCAGCAGCGTAGACGGGACTACCCTCTACGAGCAGTACTTC
j_call: TRBJ2-1; d_call: NA; clone_size: few; v_call: TRBV25-1; cdr3_aa: CASSAAGTGTYNEQFF; cdr3_nt: TGTGCCAGCAGTGCCGCCGGGACGGGCACCTACAATGAGCAGTTCTTC
j_call: TRBJ2-7; d_call: TRBD2; clone_size: few; v_call: TRBV24-1; cdr3_aa: CATSAHLGGAREQYF; cdr3_nt: TGTGCCACCAGTGCCCACCTCGGGGGGGCGCGGGAGCAGTACTTC
j_call: TRBJ1-5; d_call: TRBD1; clone_size: NA; v_call: TRBV20-1; cdr3_aa: CSAPRPNQGVQPQHF; cdr3_nt: TGCAGTGCCCCTAGACCCAATCAGGGGGTTCAGCCCCAGCATTTT
j_call: TRBJ2-6; d_call: NA; clone_size: NA; v_call: TRBV5-1; cdr3_aa: CASSLAQGSYSGANVLTF; cdr3_nt: TGCGCCAGCAGCTTGGCCCAGGGAAGTTACTCTGGGGCCAACGTCCTGACTTTC
j_call: TRBJ2-7; d_call: TRBD2; clone_size: NA; v_call: TRBV20-1; cdr3_aa: CCASRGSGSSYEQYF; cdr3_nt: TGCTGTGCTAGTCGAGGTAGCGGGAGTTCCTACGAGCAGTACTTC
j_call: TRBJ2-2; d_call: NA; clone_size: NA; v_call: TRBV7-3; cdr3_aa: CAGSQRGTGELFF; cdr3_nt: TGTGCCGGCAGCCAACGGGGGACCGGGGAGCTGTTTTTT
j_call: TRBJ2-7; d_call: NA; clone_size: NA; v_call: TRBV27; cdr3_aa: CASSLYGLGTYEQYF; cdr3_nt: TGTGCCAGCAGTTTATATGGTCTAGGGACCTACGAGCAGTACTTC
j_call: TRBJ2-5; d_call: TRBD2; clone_size: NA; v_call: TRBV20-1; cdr3_aa: CSARLGGNQETQYF; cdr3_nt: TGCAGTGCTAGGTTGGGGGGGAACCAAGAGACCCAGTACTTC
j_call: TRBJ2-6; d_call: NA; clone_size: NA; v_call: TRBV19; cdr3_aa: CASSMSAYSGANVLTF; cdr3_nt: TGTGCCAGTAGTATGTCCGCCTACTCTGGGGCCAACGTCCTGACTTTC
j_call: TRBJ2-3; d_call: TRBD2; clone_size: few; v_call: TRBV9; cdr3_aa: CASSVAPLATSTDTQYF; cdr3_nt: TGTGCCAGCAGCGTAGCCCCACTAGCGACTAGCACAGATACGCAGTATTTT
j_call: TRBJ2-1; d_call: NA; clone_size: NA; v_call: TRBV21-1; cdr3_aa: CASSKVKPEQFF; cdr3_nt: TGTGCCAGCAGCAAAGTGAAACCAGAGCAGTTCTTC
j_call: TRBJ2-5; d_call: TRBD2; clone_size: NA; v_call: TRBV7-6; cdr3_aa: CASSPPPRTSGRYQETQYF; cdr3_nt: TGTGCCAGCAGCCCCCCTCCCCGGACTAGCGGACGGTACCAAGAGACCCAGTACTTC
j_call: TRBJ1-5; d_call: NA; clone_size: NA; v_call: TRBV4-2; cdr3_aa: CASSQVGLSQPQHF; cdr3_nt: TGTGCCAGCAGCCAAGTCGGGTTATCTCAGCCCCAGCATTTT
j_call: TRBJ1-1; d_call: NA; clone_size: NA; v_call: TRBV19; cdr3_aa: CASSIERNTEAFF; cdr3_nt: TGTGCCAGTAGTATTGAGAGGAACACTGAAGCTTTCTTT
j_call: TRBJ2-7; d_call: NA; clone_size: few; v_call: TRBV4-1; cdr3_aa: CASSQGGVSYEQYF; cdr3_nt: TGCGCCAGCAGCCAAGGGGGAGTCTCCTACGAGCAGTACTTC
j_call: TRBJ1-1; d_call: NA; clone_size: NA; v_call: TRBV12-3/TRBV12-4; cdr3_aa: CASSEGIRAFF; cdr3_nt: TGTGCCAGTTCAGAGGGGATTAGGGCTTTCTTT
j_call: TRBJ2-7; d_call: NA; clone_size: NA; v_call: TRBV5-1; cdr3_aa: CASSLDPGTYEQYF; cdr3_nt: TGCGCCAGCAGTTTGGACCCAGGGACCTACGAGCAGTACTTC
j_call: TRBJ2-1; d_call: TRBD2; clone_size: NA; v_call: TRBV29-1; cdr3_aa: CSVSGTSGYHPYNEQFF; cdr3_nt: TGCAGCGTTTCCGGGACTAGCGGGTACCACCCCTACAATGAGCAGTTCTTC
j_call: TRBJ2-3; d_call: TRBD2; clone_size: few; v_call: TRBV20-1; cdr3_aa: CSARRLAGAYTQYF; cdr3_nt: TGCAGTGCTAGGCGACTAGCGGGAGCATATACGCAGTATTTT
j_call: TRBJ2-5; d_call: NA; clone_size: few; v_call: TRBV5-1; cdr3_aa: CASSLAVGRETQYF; cdr3_nt: TGCGCCAGCAGCTTGGCCGTGGGAAGGGAGACCCAGTACTTC
j_call: TRBJ2-7; d_call: NA; clone_size: NA; v_call: TRBV15; cdr3_aa: CATSSPTMTPYEQYF; cdr3_nt: TGTGCCACCAGCAGCCCTACGATGACTCCCTACGAGCAGTACTTC